This section outlines one T cell receptor (beta chain) sequence together with its context. Its antigen remains unidentified. The CDR3 sequence is 15 residues long. V trimming: 3 bases; J trimming: 6 bases; junction bases outside the gene matches: 4. From germline, CDR1 is SGHDT and CDR2 YYEEEE. This entry comes from a study of cytomegalovirus exposure and HLA in healthy donors. Overall study results and limits: Among the most significant clusters, several appeared linked to common viral pathogens in a later analysis.

Samples came from healthy bone marrow donors. In the PCR, 60 Vbeta and 13 Jbeta primers were used. Method: immunoSEQ multiplex PCR; TCRdb's copy keeps in-frame clones and lacks some. The sample comprises 130,000 or so clones, approximately 8.8% of which are singletons, and around 5.5% rests with the top ten. The chain has TRBV5-6 and TRBJ1-6; TRBD1 matches at 9 bases. Sequencing was done on a sample of PBMCs. The TCR sequence derives from a man aged 40-49 years in good health and CMV-seronegative. The CDR3 loop reads CASSYGTGRNSPLHF. In DNA form, the CDR3 reads TGTGCCAGCAGCTACGGGACAGGGCGTAATTCACCCCTCCACTTT. The whole variable domain, remainder taken from reference TRBV5-6 and TRBJ1-6, is DAGVTQSPTHLIKTRGQQVTLRCSPKSGHDTVSWYQQALGQGPQFIFQYYEEEERQRGNFPDRFSGHQFPNYSSELNVNALLLGDSALYLCASSYGTGRNSPLHFGNGTRLTVT.